This T cell receptor (beta chain) was found in a study of control samples from healthy donors and cancer patients. Looked up from germline, CDR1 is LNHNV and CDR2 is YYDKDF (reference sequence). V was clipped by 0 bases and J by 12 bases, with 14 bases between them. The CDR3 runs 13 residues. Using immunoSEQ multiplex PCR, the repertoire was profiled, and TCRdb retains in-frame clones only, with some absent. The data contain 90,000 to 140,000 clones, around four fifths of them singletons. Sequencing was carried out using blood. J is TRBJ1-1 and V is TRBV15, with a possible D match to TRBD1 (6 bases). The receptor's source is a woman between 50 and 59 years old in good health. The CDR3 nucleotides read TGTGCCACCAGCAGAGATTCACAGGGCGGGACTTTCTTT. Translation gives CATSRDSQGGTFF.